This TCR beta chain was recorded in a study of cytomegalovirus exposure and HLA in healthy donors. The PCR had 60 Vbeta and 13 Jbeta primers. Sequencing used immunoSEQ multiplex PCR; TCRdb keeps in-frame clones, though not all of them. The sample yields around 160,000 clones, about four fifths seen once. Germline CDR1 reads SEHNR; CDR2 reads FQNEAQ (reference sequence). Deletions cut 0 bases from V and 7 bases from J, with 4 bases between. This CDR3 spans 13 amino acids. The material sequenced was PBMCs. The receptor was derived from a man aged 50-59 years in good health and CMV-seropositive. The chain uses TRBV7-9 and TRBJ1-6; no clear D gene. The CDR3 nucleotides are TGTGCCAGCAGCTTAGCCGGGAATTCACCCCTCCACTTT. Its protein is CASSLAGNSPLHF.